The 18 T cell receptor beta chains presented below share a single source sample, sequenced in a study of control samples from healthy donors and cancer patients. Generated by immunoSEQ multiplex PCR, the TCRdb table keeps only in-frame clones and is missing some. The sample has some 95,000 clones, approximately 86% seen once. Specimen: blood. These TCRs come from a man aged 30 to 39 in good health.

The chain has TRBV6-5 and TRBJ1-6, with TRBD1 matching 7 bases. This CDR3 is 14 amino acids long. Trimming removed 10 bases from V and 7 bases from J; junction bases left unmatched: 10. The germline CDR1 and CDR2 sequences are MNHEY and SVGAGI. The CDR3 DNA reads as TGTGCCACCACAAACAGGGGATTGAATTCACCCCTCCACTTT. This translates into CATTNRGLNSPLHF.

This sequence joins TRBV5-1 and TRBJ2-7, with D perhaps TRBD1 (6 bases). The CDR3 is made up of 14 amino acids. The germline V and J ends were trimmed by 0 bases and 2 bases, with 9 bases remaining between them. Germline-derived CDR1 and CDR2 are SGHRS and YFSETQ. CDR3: CASSLDRATYEQYF. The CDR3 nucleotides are TGCGCCAGCAGCTTGGACAGGGCGACCTACGAGCAGTACTTC.

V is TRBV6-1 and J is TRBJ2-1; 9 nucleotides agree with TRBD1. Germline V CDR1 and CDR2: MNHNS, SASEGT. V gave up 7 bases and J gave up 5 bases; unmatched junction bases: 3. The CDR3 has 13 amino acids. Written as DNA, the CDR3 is TGTGCCAGCACCAGGACAGGGGACAATGAGCAGTTCTTC. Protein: CASTRTGDNEQFF.

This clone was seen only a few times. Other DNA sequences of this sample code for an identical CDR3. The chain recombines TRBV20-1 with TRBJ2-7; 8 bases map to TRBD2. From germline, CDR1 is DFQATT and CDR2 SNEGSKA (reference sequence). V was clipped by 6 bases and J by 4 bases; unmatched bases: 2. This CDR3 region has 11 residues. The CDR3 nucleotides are TGCAGTGCGTCTAGCGGGTACGAGCAGTACTTC. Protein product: CSASSGYEQYF.

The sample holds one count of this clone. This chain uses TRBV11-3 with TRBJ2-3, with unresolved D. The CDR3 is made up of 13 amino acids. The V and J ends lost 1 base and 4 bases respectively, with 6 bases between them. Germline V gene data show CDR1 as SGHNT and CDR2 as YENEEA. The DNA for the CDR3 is TGTGCCAGCAGCTTAGGGGCCCCAGATACGCAGTATTTT. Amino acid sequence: CASSLGAPDTQYF.

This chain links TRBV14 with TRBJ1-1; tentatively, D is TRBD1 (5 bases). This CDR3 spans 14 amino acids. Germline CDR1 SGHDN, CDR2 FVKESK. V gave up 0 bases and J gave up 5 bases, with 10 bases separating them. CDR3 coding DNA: TGTGCCAGCAGCCAAGAGAGGGGTTTGACTGAAGCTTTCTTT. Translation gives CASSQERGLTEAFF.

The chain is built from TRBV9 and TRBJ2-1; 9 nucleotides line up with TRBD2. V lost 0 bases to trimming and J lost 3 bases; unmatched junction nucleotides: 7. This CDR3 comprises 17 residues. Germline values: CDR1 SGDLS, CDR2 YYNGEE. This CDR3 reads CASSVDSTSGNYNEQFF. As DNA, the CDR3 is TGTGCCAGCAGCGTAGATTCGACTAGCGGAAACTACAATGAGCAGTTCTTC.

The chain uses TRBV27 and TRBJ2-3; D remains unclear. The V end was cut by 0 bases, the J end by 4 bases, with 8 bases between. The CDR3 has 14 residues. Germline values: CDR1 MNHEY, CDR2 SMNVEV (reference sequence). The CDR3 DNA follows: TGTGCCAGCAGTTTATCGGCGTCGGCAGATACGCAGTATTTT. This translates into CASSLSASADTQYF.

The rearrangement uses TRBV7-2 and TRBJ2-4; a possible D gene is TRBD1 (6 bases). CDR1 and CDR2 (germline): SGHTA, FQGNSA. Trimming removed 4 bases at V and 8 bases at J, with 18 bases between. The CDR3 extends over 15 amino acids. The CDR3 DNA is TGTGCCAGCAGCTGGGAAAAGACAGGACCGGACATTCAGTACTTC. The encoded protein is CASSWEKTGPDIQYF.

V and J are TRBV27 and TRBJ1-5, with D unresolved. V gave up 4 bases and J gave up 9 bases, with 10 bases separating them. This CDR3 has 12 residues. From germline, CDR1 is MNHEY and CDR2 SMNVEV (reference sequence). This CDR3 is CASSSTGLPQHF. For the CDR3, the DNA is TGTGCCAGCAGTTCAACTGGGTTGCCCCAGCATTTT.

CDR3: CAWSRGSSPLHF. For the CDR3, the DNA is TGTGCCTGGAGCCGGGGTAGTTCACCCCTCCACTTT. The chain carries TRBV30 and TRBJ1-6; D gene ambiguous. Trimming took off 3 bases at V and 9 bases at J, with 9 bases between the two ends. Germline CDR1 reads GTSNPN; CDR2 reads SVGIG (reference sequence). The CDR3 consists of 12 residues.

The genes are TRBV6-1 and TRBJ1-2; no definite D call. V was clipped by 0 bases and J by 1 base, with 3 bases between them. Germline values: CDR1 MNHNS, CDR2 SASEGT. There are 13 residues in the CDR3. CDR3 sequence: CASSEANNYGYTF. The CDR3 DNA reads TGTGCCAGCAGTGAAGCGAATAACTATGGCTACACCTTC.

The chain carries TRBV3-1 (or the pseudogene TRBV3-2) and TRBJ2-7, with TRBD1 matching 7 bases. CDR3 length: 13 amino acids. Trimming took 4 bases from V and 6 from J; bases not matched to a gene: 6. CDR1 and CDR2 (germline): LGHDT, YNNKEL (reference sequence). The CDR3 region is CASSPTGNSEQYF. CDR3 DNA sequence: TGTGCCAGCAGCCCGACAGGGAACAGCGAGCAGTACTTC.

CDR3 nucleotides: TGTGCCACCAGTGATTCTGCCGGGACTAGCGAGTACGAGCAGTACTTC. Protein: CATSDSAGTSEYEQYF. This chain connects TRBV24-1 to TRBJ2-7, with 10 positions matching TRBD2. V lost 2 bases to trimming and J lost 4 bases; unmatched junction nucleotides: 7. This CDR3 spans 16 amino acids. Germline V gene lookup returns CDR1 KGHDR and CDR2 SFDVKD.

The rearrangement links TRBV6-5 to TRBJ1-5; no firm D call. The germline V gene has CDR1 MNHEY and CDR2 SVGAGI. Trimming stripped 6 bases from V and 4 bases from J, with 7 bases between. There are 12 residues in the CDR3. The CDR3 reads CASRSGNQPQHF. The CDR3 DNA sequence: TGTGCCAGCAGGAGTGGAAATCAGCCCCAGCATTTT.

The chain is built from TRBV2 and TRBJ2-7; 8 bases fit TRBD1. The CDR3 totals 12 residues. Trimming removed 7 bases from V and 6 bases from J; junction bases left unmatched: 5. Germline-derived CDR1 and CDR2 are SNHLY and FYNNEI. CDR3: CASKDRASEQYF. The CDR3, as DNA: TGTGCCAGCAAGGACAGGGCTTCCGAGCAGTACTTC.

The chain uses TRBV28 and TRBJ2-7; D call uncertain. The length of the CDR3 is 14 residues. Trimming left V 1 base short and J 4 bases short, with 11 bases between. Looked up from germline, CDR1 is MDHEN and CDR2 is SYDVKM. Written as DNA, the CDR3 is TGTGCCAGCAGTTTATTTCACACTGGATACGAGCAGTACTTC. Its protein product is CASSLFHTGYEQYF.

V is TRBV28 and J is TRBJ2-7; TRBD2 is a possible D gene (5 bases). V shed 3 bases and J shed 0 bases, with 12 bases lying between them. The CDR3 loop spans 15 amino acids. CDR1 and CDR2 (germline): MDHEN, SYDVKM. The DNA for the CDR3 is TGTGCCAGCAGTTTCAAAGCGGTCCCCTCCTACGAGCAGTACTTC. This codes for CASSFKAVPSYEQYF.